This T cell receptor (beta chain) appears in the sequencing data of a study of neurological immune-mediated disorders (dated 2019 in TCRdb). Broadly, across the study: Among the approximately 34 multiple sclerosis patients, relapsing-remitting MS was present in some 31 and secondary progressive MS was present in 3. The roughly 110 TCR-beta libraries covered PBMC samples along with longitudinal samples, technical triplicates, and paired sorted CD4+ and CD8+ T-cell subsets. The cohort included around 70 subjects: approximately 14 with HAM/TSP, roughly 35 with multiple sclerosis, and roughly 20 healthy controls. Peripheral blood TCR-beta repertoires from patients with HTLV-I-associated myelopathy (HAM/TSP), patients with multiple sclerosis, and healthy controls were compared in the study using UMI-based sequencing. General findings and caveats noted by the study authors: The MS cluster was not associated with any clinical or MRI features, and the authors stated that larger cohorts are needed. In a phylogenetic analysis, the repertoires of 18 out of 34 MS patients fell into a single cluster of related CDR3 sequences, pointing to a possible signature at the repertoire level. TCR clonal expansion was greatest in HAM/TSP patients and smallest in MS patients, who ranked below even healthy controls. Across subjects, expanded clones never shared an identical CDR3 amino acid sequence, which suggests that the TCR-beta repertoires in every group were private.

The CDR3 sequence holds 15 residues, the cysteine and phenylalanine included. Only the CDR3 DNA stays, 45 bases, in frame from base 1. V is trimmed back by 5 bases and J by 8 bases, and the junction contains 9 bases that no gene match accounts for. This clonotype was found many times. The clone's antigen remains unknown. Base qualities are not recorded, but no much larger clone differs from it by a single base. cDNA was synthesized by template-switch 5'RACE using a primer carrying a 10-nucleotide random unique molecular identifier by which each TCR transcript was tagged. Every sequencing run yielded over 200 million TCR-beta sequences covering 15-18 subjects. The RNeasy kit was used to extract total RNA. TCR-beta VDJ regions were amplified with primers for the TCR constant region and the 5'RACE anchor, using the KAPA Real-time Library Amplification kit. Sample indexes and Illumina adaptors were added in a first PCR, after which library yield was increased in a second PCR. The roughly 650 bp TCR product was size-selected on a 2% E-gel SizeSelection system after Ampure bead purification. Before pooling, library quality was assessed on a Bioanalyzer, concentration was determined with Qubit, and library quantification was performed with the Kapa Library Quantification kit. Libraries were sequenced paired-end 2 x 150 bp on an Illumina HiSeq 2500. To increase sequence diversity, about 25-31% phiX was spiked into each library pool. In the authors' own workflow: Quality-filtered reads were processed with the UMI-based MiGEC pipeline, which removed over 85% of raw TCR sequences during error correction. IMGT germline references were used for alignment of VDJ genes, and clonotypes were defined by a unique CDR3 amino acid sequence together with V-J genes. Clonal expansion, Shannon diversity, and CDR3 relatedness (CalcPairwiseDistances, ClusterSamples) were evaluated with VDJtools, and phylogenetic trees were built with CLCbio workbench. Clones with at least 8 unique UMIs were defined as expanded, with this threshold being based on coefficient-of-variation modelling across technical triplicates. Clones were called with MiXCR by TCRdb after fastp trimmed the public reads at Q25, and only in-frame beta chains were retained. Rows are unified per CDR3 protein, each entry keeping the most common DNA and genes. These V and J calls are TCRdb output, not the study's own analysis. The sample yields roughly 62,000 distinct CDR3 sequences; about 2.5% were counted once. About 3% of the sample rests with the top ten.

For the unsorted PBMC libraries, 2 million PBMCs were stored in RNAlater at -80 degrees C until RNA extraction and were used to generate the libraries. The multiple sclerosis patients were enrolled in a US clinical protocol that used magnetic resonance imaging to evaluate disease progression. Peripheral blood was subjected to Ficoll-Hypaque density gradient centrifugation to isolate PBMCs, which were then cryopreserved in liquid nitrogen. The source of this sequence is a man in his fifties or sixties with multiple sclerosis. Recombination joined TRBV12-3 or TRBV12-4 with TRBJ2-1; TRBD2 lines up with 10 middle nucleotides. Sequences were obtained from PBMCs. The CDR3 here reads CASSPSGGDYDEQFF. DNA sequence: TGTGCCAGCAGTCCCAGCGGGGGGGATTACGATGAGCAGTTCTTC.